A selection of T cell receptor beta chains follows, all from one sample in a study of blood T cell repertoires in COVID-19. The method was immunoSEQ multiplex PCR; TCRdb's version includes in-frame clones alone and lacks a portion of them. In the table there are approximately 56,000 clones, around 84% of which are singletons. The sequencing sample was made of peripheral blood. These receptors came from an elderly woman with acute or convalescent COVID-19. The CDR3 runs from the conserved cysteine through the conserved F or W.

v_gene	CDR3aa
TRBV6-2/TRBV6-3	CASSYSPGQTNYGYTF
TRBV19	CASRETGGHEQFF
TRBV19	CASSISINSYEQYF
TRBV5-1	CASSYRDSTYEQYF
TRBV6-5	CASRASGYNSPLHF
TRBV7-9	CASSLANSYNSPLHF
TRBV7-2	CASSFATGPSPYGYTF
TRBV6-5	CASSIGSLPNYGYTF
TRBV7-9	CASSPSETQYF
TRBV18	CASSPGQQLAKNIQYF
TRBV6-5	CASSSGQPSNQPQHF
TRBV5-1	CASSIGQAGEAFF
TRBV2	CASSRGFGNEKLFF
TRBV2	CASSGGGPRTGELFF
TRBV11-3	CASSLLAGGPYNEQFF
TRBV5-4	CASLPGGTNYGYTF
TRBV5-4	CASAGGSAVSYNEQFF
TRBV7-3	CASSLDRQGAQYF
TRBV20-1	CSASVGVHEQFF
TRBV7-9	CASSLYGAQDYGYTF
TRBV5-1	CASSFGGNLYNEQFF
TRBV4-1	CASSQESWDSASEKLFF
TRBV10-2	CASSLGGRYEQYF
TRBV27	CASSTGDRVDNSPLHF
TRBV19	CASSRGQNYGYTF
TRBV14	CASSHRLAGGPANTGELFF
TRBV12-3/TRBV12-4	CASSPGGPQHF
TRBV10-3	CAISESEGLAGYNEQFF
TRBV12-5	CASGFRTGVSPLHF
TRBV5-1	CASRLQAYDSYNSPLHF
TRBV19	CASSRGLRAYEQYF
TRBV7-7	CASSFGLAGIAAGELFF
TRBV5-1	CASSPGTGNYGYTF
TRBV6-1	CASSELFGSPLHF
TRBV5-6	CASSYTPRTGWSETQYF
TRBV30	CAWSAGNGNQPQHF